A selection of T cell receptor beta chains follows, all from one sample in a study of OX40 agonist ivuxolimab in advanced cancers. Sequencing was performed with immunoSEQ multiplex PCR; in TCRdb, only in-frame clones are kept and a portion is missing. The data contain 65,000 to 90,000 clones, more than 75% of them singletons. The sample in question was CD4+ or CD8+ T cells sorted from blood, obtained in a trial of the OX40 agonist ivuxolimab. The receptor source for this set is an adult with an advanced solid tumor such as melanoma, head and neck, liver or kidney cancer. CDR3s include the opening cysteine and the closing phenylalanine or tryptophan. The order of the fields is clone size, D gene, J gene, V gene, CDR3 DNA, CDR3 protein. A D gene is named only where the DNA matches it firmly. A clone size is listed for some rows: how often the clone was seen (once, few, many), or a class if it is expanded.

abundance: -; d_gene: TRBD1; j_gene: TRBJ2-7; v_gene: TRBV6-5; CDR3nt: TGTGCCAGCAGTTCCCGGGACAGGGCGCGCGAGCAGTACTTC; CDR3aa: CASSSRDRAREQYF
abundance: -; d_gene: -; j_gene: TRBJ1-4; v_gene: TRBV10-3; CDR3nt: TGTGCCATCAGTGTGGTGGGGGAAAAACTGTTTTTT; CDR3aa: CAISVVGEKLFF
abundance: -; d_gene: -; j_gene: TRBJ2-5; v_gene: TRBV2; CDR3nt: TGTGCCAGCAGTGCAGGGAGCGGAGAGACCCAGTACTTC; CDR3aa: CASSAGSGETQYF
abundance: -; d_gene: TRBD1; j_gene: TRBJ1-3; v_gene: TRBV7-2; CDR3nt: TGTGCCAGCAGCTTAATTCACAGGGGGCTCTCTGGAAACACCATATATTTT; CDR3aa: CASSLIHRGLSGNTIYF
abundance: -; d_gene: -; j_gene: TRBJ2-2; v_gene: TRBV7-2; CDR3nt: TGTGCCAGCAGCTTTATAGTGGGCCTCGGGGAGCTGTTTTTT; CDR3aa: CASSFIVGLGELFF
abundance: -; d_gene: TRBD1; j_gene: TRBJ2-7; v_gene: TRBV27; CDR3nt: TGTGCCAGCAGTCCGCAGACAGGGGCCTACGAGCAGTACTTC; CDR3aa: CASSPQTGAYEQYF
abundance: few; d_gene: -; j_gene: TRBJ2-1; v_gene: TRBV10-3; CDR3nt: TGTGCCATCAGTGAGGGGGGCTCCTACAATGAGCAGTTCTTC; CDR3aa: CAISEGGSYNEQFF
abundance: -; d_gene: TRBD1; j_gene: TRBJ1-1; v_gene: TRBV18; CDR3nt: TGTGCCAGCTCACAGGTGACAGGGCAAGACACTGAAGCTTTCTTT; CDR3aa: CASSQVTGQDTEAFF
abundance: -; d_gene: TRBD1; j_gene: TRBJ2-7; v_gene: TRBV4-1; CDR3nt: TGCGCCAGCAGCCAAGACCGGACAGGGGGCACCTACGAGCAGTACTTC; CDR3aa: CASSQDRTGGTYEQYF
abundance: -; d_gene: -; j_gene: TRBJ1-2; v_gene: TRBV6-5; CDR3nt: TGTGCCAGCAGTTACTCCTCCAGGGGCAATGGCTACACCTTC; CDR3aa: CASSYSSRGNGYTF
abundance: -; d_gene: -; j_gene: TRBJ2-7; v_gene: TRBV4-2; CDR3nt: TGTGCCAGCAGCCAAGATCGAAGGTCACTCTACGAGCAGTACTTC; CDR3aa: CASSQDRRSLYEQYF
abundance: -; d_gene: -; j_gene: TRBJ2-2; v_gene: TRBV6-4; CDR3nt: TGTGCCAGCAGAACCGGGACGGGTAACACCGGGGAGCTGTTTTTT; CDR3aa: CASRTGTGNTGELFF
abundance: -; d_gene: TRBD1; j_gene: TRBJ1-1; v_gene: TRBV28; CDR3nt: TGTGCCAGCATTCCAGACAGGGGCGCTACTATGAACACTGAAGCTTTCTTT; CDR3aa: CASIPDRGATMNTEAFF
abundance: once; d_gene: TRBD2; j_gene: TRBJ2-7; v_gene: TRBV30; CDR3nt: TGTGCCTGGAGTCCGGGACTAGCGGTACCCTACGAGCAGTACTTC; CDR3aa: CAWSPGLAVPYEQYF
abundance: -; d_gene: -; j_gene: TRBJ1-5; v_gene: TRBV6-5; CDR3nt: TGTGCCAGCAGTTACTCGGCAGGAGATAGCAATCAGCCCCAGCATTTT; CDR3aa: CASSYSAGDSNQPQHF
abundance: -; d_gene: -; j_gene: TRBJ2-5; v_gene: TRBV29-1; CDR3nt: TGCAGCGTTGCCATTAAAGAGACCCAGTACTTC; CDR3aa: CSVAIKETQYF
abundance: -; d_gene: -; j_gene: TRBJ1-1; v_gene: TRBV7-9; CDR3nt: TGTGCCAGCAGCTTAGTTGCGATCTCGGTCACTGAAGCTTTCTTT; CDR3aa: CASSLVAISVTEAFF
abundance: -; d_gene: -; j_gene: TRBJ1-1; v_gene: TRBV30; CDR3nt: TGTGCCTGGAGTAGAACCGCCAACACTGAAGCTTTCTTT; CDR3aa: CAWSRTANTEAFF
abundance: -; d_gene: -; j_gene: TRBJ1-3; v_gene: TRBV6-5; CDR3nt: TGTGCCAGCACCCCCTCCGGCCAGGCCACCATATATTTT; CDR3aa: CASTPSGQATIYF
abundance: -; d_gene: -; j_gene: TRBJ1-1; v_gene: TRBV5-1; CDR3nt: TGCGCCAGCAGCTGGAAGGCCGGGGCACAGAACACTGAAGCTTTCTTT; CDR3aa: CASSWKAGAQNTEAFF
abundance: -; d_gene: TRBD2; j_gene: TRBJ2-5; v_gene: TRBV6-1; CDR3nt: TGTGCCAGCAGTGAAGCCGCTAGCGGGGGGGCGGAGGCCCAGTACTTC; CDR3aa: CASSEAASGGAEAQYF
abundance: -; d_gene: TRBD2; j_gene: TRBJ2-3; v_gene: TRBV4-1; CDR3nt: TGCGCCAGCAGCCAAGAAGGACTAGCGGGCCTCACAGATACGCAGTATTTT; CDR3aa: CASSQEGLAGLTDTQYF
abundance: -; d_gene: -; j_gene: TRBJ2-7; v_gene: TRBV29-1; CDR3nt: TGCAGCGTTGAAGTCGGGGGTGGGACGATGGCGGCGCAGTACTTC; CDR3aa: CSVEVGGGTMAAQYF
abundance: once; d_gene: -; j_gene: TRBJ1-2; v_gene: TRBV5-4; CDR3nt: TGTGCCAGCAGCTTGGTAGGAGGTACAAACTATGGCTACACCTTC; CDR3aa: CASSLVGGTNYGYTF
abundance: -; d_gene: -; j_gene: TRBJ2-5; v_gene: TRBV7-9; CDR3nt: TGTGCCAGCAGCCCAAAAGAGACCCAGTACTTC; CDR3aa: CASSPKETQYF
abundance: -; d_gene: -; j_gene: TRBJ2-4; v_gene: TRBV30; CDR3nt: TGTGCCTGGACAGGGACAGCCAAAAACATTCAGTACTTC; CDR3aa: CAWTGTAKNIQYF
abundance: -; d_gene: -; j_gene: TRBJ2-7; v_gene: TRBV10-1; CDR3nt: TGCGCCAGCAGTGACTCGACAGAGTTCCCCTACGAGCAGTACTTC; CDR3aa: CASSDSTEFPYEQYF
abundance: -; d_gene: -; j_gene: TRBJ2-7; v_gene: TRBV28; CDR3nt: TGTGCCAGCAGGGCCCGGGGTCCCACCTACGAGCAGTACTTC; CDR3aa: CASRARGPTYEQYF
abundance: -; d_gene: -; j_gene: TRBJ1-5; v_gene: TRBV2; CDR3nt: TGTGCCAGCAGTGAAGGGCGGAGGAGCAATCAGCCCCAGCATTTT; CDR3aa: CASSEGRRSNQPQHF
abundance: -; d_gene: -; j_gene: TRBJ2-7; v_gene: TRBV11-1; CDR3nt: TGTGCCAGCAGGGAAGATTCCTACGAGCAGTACTTC; CDR3aa: CASREDSYEQYF
abundance: -; d_gene: TRBD2; j_gene: TRBJ2-1; v_gene: TRBV2; CDR3nt: TGTGCCAGCGCCCGCGGGGGGGCCATTGGAAATGAGCAGTTCTTC; CDR3aa: CASARGGAIGNEQFF
abundance: few; d_gene: -; j_gene: TRBJ2-7; v_gene: TRBV9; CDR3nt: TGTGCCAGCAGCGTGGGACCGGACGGGGGCCTGGGGGAGCAGTACTTC; CDR3aa: CASSVGPDGGLGEQYF
abundance: once; d_gene: -; j_gene: TRBJ1-2; v_gene: TRBV30; CDR3nt: TGTGCCTCCCCCAAGGGGTATGGCTACACCTTC; CDR3aa: CASPKGYGYTF
abundance: -; d_gene: TRBD1; j_gene: TRBJ1-2; v_gene: TRBV6-6; CDR3nt: TGTGCCAGCACTCTGGGGGACAGGGATGGCTACACCTTC; CDR3aa: CASTLGDRDGYTF
abundance: -; d_gene: -; j_gene: TRBJ2-2; v_gene: TRBV7-9; CDR3nt: TGTGCCAGCAGCCCGCGGGGGCAATCGAACACCGGGGAGCTGTTTTTT; CDR3aa: CASSPRGQSNTGELFF
abundance: -; d_gene: -; j_gene: TRBJ2-1; v_gene: TRBV21-1; CDR3nt: TGTGCCAGCAGACCGGGGACTAGCGGGGGGCACGTCTTACTGATCTCCTACAATGAGCAGTTCTTC; CDR3aa: CASRPGTSGGHVLLISYNEQFF
abundance: -; d_gene: -; j_gene: TRBJ1-2; v_gene: TRBV6-1; CDR3nt: TGTGCCAGCAGTGCTCTCTATGGCTACACCTTC; CDR3aa: CASSALYGYTF
abundance: -; d_gene: TRBD1; j_gene: TRBJ2-2; v_gene: TRBV7-9; CDR3nt: TGTGCCAGCAGCCCCCAGGGGGACACCGGGGAGCTGTTTTTT; CDR3aa: CASSPQGDTGELFF
abundance: few; d_gene: -; j_gene: TRBJ1-5; v_gene: TRBV6-6; CDR3nt: TGTGCCAGCAGTACCGGGGAGGGAAGCAATCAGCCCCAGCATTTT; CDR3aa: CASSTGEGSNQPQHF
abundance: once; d_gene: -; j_gene: TRBJ1-2; v_gene: TRBV11-2; CDR3nt: TGTGCCAGCAGCGTAGGACAAAGAAGCATCTACACCTTC; CDR3aa: CASSVGQRSIYTF
abundance: -; d_gene: -; j_gene: TRBJ1-2; v_gene: TRBV5-1; CDR3nt: TGCGCCAGCAGCTATGGGAAGTCGGGCTATGGCTACACCTTC; CDR3aa: CASSYGKSGYGYTF
abundance: -; d_gene: TRBD1; j_gene: TRBJ2-4; v_gene: TRBV28; CDR3nt: TGTGCCAGCAGAGCTACAGGGGTAAACATTCAGTACTTC; CDR3aa: CASRATGVNIQYF
abundance: -; d_gene: -; j_gene: TRBJ1-5; v_gene: TRBV6-1; CDR3nt: TGTGCCAGCAGTGAAGCAGGCGGGGGGGGTCGGCCCCAGCATTTT; CDR3aa: CASSEAGGGGRPQHF
abundance: -; d_gene: -; j_gene: TRBJ1-2; v_gene: TRBV4-2; CDR3nt: TGTGCCAGCAGCCCCGGTCGTATAGGGGGTAACTATGGCTACACCTTC; CDR3aa: CASSPGRIGGNYGYTF
abundance: -; d_gene: TRBD2; j_gene: TRBJ2-1; v_gene: TRBV7-7; CDR3nt: TGTGCTAGCAGCCTCAACCCGACTAGCGCCTTCAATGAGCAGTTCTTC; CDR3aa: CASSLNPTSAFNEQFF
abundance: -; d_gene: TRBD1; j_gene: TRBJ1-1; v_gene: TRBV19; CDR3nt: TGTGCCAGTCTCACCTTGGGACAGGGCGGGACTGAAGCTTTCTTT; CDR3aa: CASLTLGQGGTEAFF
abundance: -; d_gene: TRBD2; j_gene: TRBJ2-7; v_gene: TRBV10-2; CDR3nt: TGCGCCAGCACCCAGCGGGGGGGCTCCTACGAGCAGTACTTC; CDR3aa: CASTQRGGSYEQYF
abundance: once; d_gene: TRBD1; j_gene: TRBJ1-1; v_gene: TRBV7-8; CDR3nt: TGTGCCAGCAGGGCAAGGAGATGGACAGGGAATGGCCTGAACACTGAAGCTTTCTTT; CDR3aa: CASRARRWTGNGLNTEAFF
abundance: -; d_gene: TRBD1; j_gene: TRBJ1-1; v_gene: TRBV19; CDR3nt: TGTGCCAGTAGTGGACAGGGGGGAACTGAAGCTTTCTTT; CDR3aa: CASSGQGGTEAFF
abundance: -; d_gene: -; j_gene: TRBJ2-1; v_gene: TRBV18; CDR3nt: TGTGCCAGCTCACCACCGGGCGCAGGCCTCTCCTACAATGAGCAGTTCTTC; CDR3aa: CASSPPGAGLSYNEQFF
abundance: -; d_gene: -; j_gene: TRBJ1-1; v_gene: TRBV5-1; CDR3nt: TGCGCCAGCAGCTTGGATTCAGTGATGACCCAAGTGAACACTGAAGCTTTCTTT; CDR3aa: CASSLDSVMTQVNTEAFF
abundance: -; d_gene: -; j_gene: TRBJ2-7; v_gene: TRBV2; CDR3nt: TGTGCCAGCAGCCCTGCCTTCTACGAGCAGTACTTC; CDR3aa: CASSPAFYEQYF
abundance: -; d_gene: -; j_gene: TRBJ2-7; v_gene: TRBV10-3; CDR3nt: TGTGCCATCAGTGAGAGGGCCGAGCAGTACTTC; CDR3aa: CAISERAEQYF
abundance: -; d_gene: TRBD1; j_gene: TRBJ2-7; v_gene: TRBV28; CDR3nt: TGTGCCAGCAGTTCTATCCCCGGACAGGGGCGCCACGAGCAGTACTTC; CDR3aa: CASSSIPGQGRHEQYF
abundance: -; d_gene: -; j_gene: TRBJ2-2; v_gene: TRBV7-8; CDR3nt: TGTGCCAGCAGCCCCTTAAGGAACACCGGGGAGCTGTTTTTT; CDR3aa: CASSPLRNTGELFF
abundance: once; d_gene: TRBD1; j_gene: TRBJ1-6; v_gene: TRBV6-6; CDR3nt: TGTGCCAGCACCGACAGGGGGAAAGGGGATAATTCACCCCTCCACTTT; CDR3aa: CASTDRGKGDNSPLHF
abundance: -; d_gene: TRBD1; j_gene: TRBJ1-5; v_gene: TRBV6-5; CDR3nt: TGTGCCAGCAGACAAACCCGGGACAGGGGTCAGCCCCAGCATTTT; CDR3aa: CASRQTRDRGQPQHF
abundance: -; d_gene: TRBD1; j_gene: TRBJ1-2; v_gene: TRBV28; CDR3nt: TGTGCCAGCAACCATGCCGGGACAGGGAGCTATGGCTACACCTTC; CDR3aa: CASNHAGTGSYGYTF
abundance: -; d_gene: TRBD2; j_gene: TRBJ2-1; v_gene: TRBV7-9; CDR3nt: TGTGCCAGCAGCTCACTAGCGGGGGCCTACAATGAGCAGTTCTTC; CDR3aa: CASSSLAGAYNEQFF